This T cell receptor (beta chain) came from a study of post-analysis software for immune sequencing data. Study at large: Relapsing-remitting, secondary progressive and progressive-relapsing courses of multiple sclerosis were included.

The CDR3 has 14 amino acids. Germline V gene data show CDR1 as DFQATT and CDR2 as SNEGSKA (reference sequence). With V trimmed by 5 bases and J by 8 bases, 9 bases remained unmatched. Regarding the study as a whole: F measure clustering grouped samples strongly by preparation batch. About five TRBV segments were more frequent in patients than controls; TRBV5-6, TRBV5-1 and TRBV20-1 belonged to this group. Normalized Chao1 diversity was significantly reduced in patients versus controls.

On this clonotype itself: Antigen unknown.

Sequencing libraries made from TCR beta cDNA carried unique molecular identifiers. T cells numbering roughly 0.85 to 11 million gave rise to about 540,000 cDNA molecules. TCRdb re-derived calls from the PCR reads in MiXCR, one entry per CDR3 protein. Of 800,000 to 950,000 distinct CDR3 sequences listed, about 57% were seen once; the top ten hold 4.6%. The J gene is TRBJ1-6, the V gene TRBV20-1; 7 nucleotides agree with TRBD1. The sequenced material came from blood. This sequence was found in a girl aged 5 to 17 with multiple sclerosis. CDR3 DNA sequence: TGCAGTGCTTACACAGGGGTGGCGGATTCACCCCTCCACTTT. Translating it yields CSAYTGVADSPLHF.